The 12 T cell receptor beta chains reported below all come from one sample, sequenced in a study of blood T cell repertoires in COVID-19. The assay was immunoSEQ multiplex PCR, and TCRdb's table has in-frame clones only and misses some. The sample carries 55,000 to 65,000 clones, roughly four fifths recorded once. The sample comprised peripheral blood. Source of these receptors: a man between 60 and 75 years old with COVID-19, enrolled during active disease.

The chain uses TRBV19 and TRBJ2-5; 8 positions agree with TRBD1. From germline, CDR1 is LNHDA and CDR2 SQIVND (reference sequence). CDR3 length: 14 amino acids. The V segment lost 5 bases and the J segment 5 bases; nucleotides outside the gene matches: 7. CDR3 region: CASSSGQGRETQYF. The DNA for the CDR3 is TGTGCCAGTAGTTCTGGACAGGGTCGCGAGACCCAGTACTTC.

J is TRBJ2-7 and V is TRBV5-1; 11 bases are a match to TRBD1. Germline values: CDR1 SGHRS, CDR2 YFSETQ. The trim removed 3 bases at V and 3 bases at J, leaving 2 bases unmatched. CDR3 length: 14 residues. The CDR3 bases are TGCGCCAGCAGCTGGGACAGGGGGGACTACGAGCAGTACTTC. Amino acids: CASSWDRGDYEQYF.

This clone was counted only a few times. This chain connects TRBV25-1 to TRBJ2-1; 9 bases map to TRBD1. Trimming at V came to 6 bases and at J to 4 bases, leaving 4 bases not matched to a gene. The CDR3 length is 14 residues. Germline V gene sequence: CDR1 MGHDK, CDR2 SYGVNS. Here the CDR3 DNA reads TGTGCCAGCAGCCCGGACAGGGGTTACAATGAGCAGTTCTTC. Translation gives CASSPDRGYNEQFF. The whole variable domain, remainder taken from reference TRBV25-1 and TRBJ2-1, is EADIYQTPRYLVIGTGKKITLECSQTMGHDKMYWYQQDPGMELHLIHYSYGVNSTEKGDLSSESTVSRIRTEHFPLTLESARPSHTSQYLCASSPDRGYNEQFFGPGTRLTVL.

This clone was recorded once. J is TRBJ2-3 and V is TRBV2, with TRBD2 identical over 8 bases. The germline gives CDR1 SNHLY, CDR2 FYNNEI. There are 12 residues in the CDR3. V shed 10 bases and J 4 bases; nucleotides not matched to a gene: 4. DNA of the CDR3: TGTGCCACCAAGACTAGCGCAGATACGCAGTATTTT. This gives the protein CATKTSADTQYF.

The CDR3 region has the DNA TGTGCCACCAGCAGAACCGGGACTAGCGGGGCGGACAATGAGCAGTTCTTC. Its protein is CATSRTGTSGADNEQFF. This rearrangement joins TRBV15 to TRBJ2-1, with 13 nucleotides matching TRBD2. The CDR3 extends over 17 amino acids. Germline lookup yields CDR1 LNHNV and CDR2 YYDKDF (reference sequence). Losses at the gene ends were 2 bases for V and 5 bases for J; bases not matched to a gene: 6.

The CDR3 region has the DNA TGTGCCAGTAATGTCGGGAGGGCCACCGGGGAGCTGTTTTTT. Its translation is CASNVGRATGELFF. The V call is TRBV19, the J call TRBJ2-2; TRBD2 matches 8 bases. V dropped 7 bases and J dropped 4; count of bases not matched to a gene: 5. Per the germline V gene, CDR1 is LNHDA and CDR2 is SQIVND (reference sequence). The CDR3 sequence is 14 residues long.

The V gene is TRBV5-4, the J gene TRBJ2-6; 10 bases line up with TRBD1. CDR1 SGHNT and CDR2 YYREEE come from the germline V gene (reference sequence). V shed 4 bases and J 0 bases; nucleotides not matched to a gene: 7. The CDR3 has 18 amino acids. CDR3 region: CASSAPGQGISGANVLTF. In DNA, the CDR3 is TGTGCCAGCAGCGCCCCGGGACAGGGGATCTCTGGGGCCAACGTCCTGACTTTC.

The table lists this clone with a few counts. J is TRBJ2-7 and V is TRBV6-5; D unclear. V was clipped by 3 bases and J by 2 bases, with 8 bases between them. The CDR3 loop spans 13 amino acids. Germline values: CDR1 MNHEY, CDR2 SVGAGI. The CDR3 protein is CASSYGGTYEQYF. The CDR3 region has the DNA TGTGCCAGCAGTTATGGCGGAACCTACGAGCAGTACTTC.

This rearrangement joins TRBV9 to TRBJ1-5; 10 nucleotides align to TRBD1. This CDR3 comprises 14 residues. V lost 3 bases and J lost 5; bases outside the gene matches: 2. The V gene's germline CDR1 is SGDLS and CDR2 YYNGEE. The CDR3 reads CASSGQGAHQPQHF. The CDR3 nucleotides read TGTGCCAGCAGCGGACAGGGGGCTCATCAGCCCCAGCATTTT.

V usage is TRBV6-6 and J usage is TRBJ2-1; D is ambiguous. Deletions cut 0 bases from V and 9 bases from J, with 6 bases between. The CDR3 runs to 12 residues. CDR1 MNHNY and CDR2 SVGAGI come from the germline V gene (reference sequence). CDR3 in DNA: TGTGCCAGCAGTTACTCTGCCAGTGAGCAGTTCTTC. Translated: CASSYSASEQFF.

The chain has TRBV6-4 and TRBJ1-2; 12 nucleotides agree with TRBD1. Per the germline V gene, CDR1 is MRHNA and CDR2 is SNTAGT. Trimming cost V 0 bases and J 0 bases; bases outside gene matches: 8. CDR3 size: 19 residues. CDR3 in amino acids: CASSDSFIGTGGTNYGYTF. The CDR3 DNA reads as TGTGCCAGCAGTGACTCGTTCATCGGGACAGGGGGCACTAACTATGGCTACACCTTC.

The chain employs TRBV11-2 and TRBJ1-1; 12 bases are a match to TRBD1. Trimming removed 10 bases from V and 4 bases from J; junction bases left unmatched: 13. CDR1 SGHAT and CDR2 FQNNGV come from the germline V gene. This CDR3 is 16 amino acids long. In DNA, the CDR3 is TGTGCCACCCAAGCCGGGACAGGGGGCGGGAGCACTGAAGCTTTCTTT. Protein: CATQAGTGGGSTEAFF.